This section outlines one T cell receptor beta chain sequence together with its context. The sample belongs to a study of blood T cell repertoires in COVID-19. Study overall: The United States, Italy and Spain supplied acute and convalescent COVID-19 samples.

CDR3 length: 14 residues. The germline V gene has CDR1 SGDLS and CDR2 YYNGEE. The trim removed 3 bases at V and 6 bases at J, leaving 6 bases unmatched. TCRdb's copy holds only in-frame clones and misses some; the assay was immunoSEQ multiplex PCR. This repertoire shows fewer than 140,000 clones, roughly 80% found once; its top ten account for 14% to 15%. The sequence came from a woman aged 60-75 years with acute or convalescent COVID-19. The J gene is TRBJ2-5, the V gene TRBV9, with 9 bases matching TRBD1. The sequenced material came from peripheral blood. The CDR3: CASSGTGAAKTQYF. Written as DNA, the CDR3 is TGTGCCAGCAGCGGGACAGGGGCGGCGAAGACCCAGTACTTC.